This TCR beta chain was captured by sequencing in a study of T cell changes during pregnancy in multiple sclerosis. Repertoires were generated with immunoSEQ multiplex PCR, while TCRdb's copy carries only in-frame clones and drops some. This table holds 55,000 to 85,000 clones, around nine tenths found once. The CDR3 runs to 16 residues. V lost 0 bases to trimming and J lost 2 bases, with 15 bases between them. The germline CDR1 and CDR2 sequences are SGHDT and YYEEEE. Source: peripheral blood, taken in the third trimester of pregnancy. The V call is TRBV5-6, the J call TRBJ2-7; possibly TRBD1 for D (6 bases). The receptor was derived from a female donor with multiple sclerosis, enrolled in a pregnancy study. The CDR3 sequence is CASSLALMDRTYEQYF. Written as DNA, the CDR3 is TGTGCCAGCAGCTTGGCCCTTATGGACAGAACCTACGAGCAGTACTTC.